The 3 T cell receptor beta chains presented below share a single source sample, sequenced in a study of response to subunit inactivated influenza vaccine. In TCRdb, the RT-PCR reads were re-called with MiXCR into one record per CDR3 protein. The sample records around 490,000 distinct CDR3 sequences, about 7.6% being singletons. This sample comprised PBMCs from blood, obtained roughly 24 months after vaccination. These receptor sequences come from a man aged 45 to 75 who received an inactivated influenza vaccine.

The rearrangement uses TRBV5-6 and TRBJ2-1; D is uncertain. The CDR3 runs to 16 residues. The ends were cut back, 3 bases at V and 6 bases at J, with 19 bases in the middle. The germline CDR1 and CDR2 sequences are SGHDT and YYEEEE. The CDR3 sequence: CASSSSHPQPRNEQFF. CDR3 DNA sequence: TGTGCCAGCAGCTCCTCTCATCCGCAACCTCGCAATGAGCAGTTCTTC.

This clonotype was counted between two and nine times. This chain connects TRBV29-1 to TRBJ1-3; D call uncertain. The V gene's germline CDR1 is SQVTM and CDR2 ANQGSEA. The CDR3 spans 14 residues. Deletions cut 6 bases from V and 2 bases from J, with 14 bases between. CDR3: CSVRTLAAGNTIYF. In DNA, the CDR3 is TGCAGCGTGAGGACCTTAGCGGCTGGAAACACCATATATTTT.

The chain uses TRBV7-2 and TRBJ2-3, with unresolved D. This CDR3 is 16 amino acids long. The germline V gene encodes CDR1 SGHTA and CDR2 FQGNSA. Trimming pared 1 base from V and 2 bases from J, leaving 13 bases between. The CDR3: CASSLVRGYNTDTQYF. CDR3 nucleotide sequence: TGTGCCAGCAGCTTAGTTCGCGGATATAACACAGATACGCAGTATTTT.